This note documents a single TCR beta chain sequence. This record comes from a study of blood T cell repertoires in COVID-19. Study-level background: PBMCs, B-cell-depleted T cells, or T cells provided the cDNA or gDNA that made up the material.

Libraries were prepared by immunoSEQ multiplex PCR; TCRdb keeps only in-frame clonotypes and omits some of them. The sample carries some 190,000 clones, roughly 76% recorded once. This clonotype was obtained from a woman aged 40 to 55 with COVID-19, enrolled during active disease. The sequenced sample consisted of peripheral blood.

The CDR3 region has the DNA TGTGCCATCTCTAGGACAGAACGACAAGAGACCCAGTACTTC. This encodes CAISRTERQETQYF. The V call is TRBV10-3, the J call TRBJ2-5, with D maybe TRBD1 (6 bases). Trimming stripped 8 bases from V and 2 bases from J, with 15 bases between. The CDR3 spans 14 residues. In germline, CDR1 is ENHRY, CDR2 SYGVKD.